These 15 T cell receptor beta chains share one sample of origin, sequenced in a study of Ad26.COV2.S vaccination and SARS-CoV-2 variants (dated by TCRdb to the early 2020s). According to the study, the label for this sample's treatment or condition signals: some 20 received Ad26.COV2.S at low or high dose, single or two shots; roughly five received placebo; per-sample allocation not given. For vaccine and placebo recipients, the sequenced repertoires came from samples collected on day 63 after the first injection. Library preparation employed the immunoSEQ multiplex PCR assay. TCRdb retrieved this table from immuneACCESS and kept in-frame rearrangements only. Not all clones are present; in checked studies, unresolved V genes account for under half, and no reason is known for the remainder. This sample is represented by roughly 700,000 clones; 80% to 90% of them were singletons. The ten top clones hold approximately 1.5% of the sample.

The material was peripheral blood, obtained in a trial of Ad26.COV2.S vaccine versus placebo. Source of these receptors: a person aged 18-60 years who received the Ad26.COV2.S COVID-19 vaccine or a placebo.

The CDR3 is CASSNGPQVEQYF. The CDR3 nucleotides are TGTGCCAGCAGTAACGGGCCACAGGTCGAGCAGTACTTC. The V call is TRBV27, the J call TRBJ2-7, with TRBD1 as a possible D gene (5 bases). Trimming removed 5 bases at V and 6 bases at J, with 14 bases between. The CDR3 spans 13 residues. Looked up from germline, CDR1 is MNHEY and CDR2 is SMNVEV (reference sequence).

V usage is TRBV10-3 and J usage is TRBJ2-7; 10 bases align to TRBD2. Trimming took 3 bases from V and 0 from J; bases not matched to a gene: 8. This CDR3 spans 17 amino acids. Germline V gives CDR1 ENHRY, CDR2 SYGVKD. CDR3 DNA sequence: TGTGCCATCAGTGACCCCATTAGCGGGGGGAGCTCCTACGAGCAGTACTTC. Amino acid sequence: CAISDPISGGSSYEQYF.

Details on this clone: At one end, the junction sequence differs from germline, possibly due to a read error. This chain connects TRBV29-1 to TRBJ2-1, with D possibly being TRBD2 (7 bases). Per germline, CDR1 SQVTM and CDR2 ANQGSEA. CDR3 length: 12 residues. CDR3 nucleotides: TGTATGGGGGCGGGAGCTTACAATGAGCAGTTCTTC. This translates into CMGAGAYNEQFF.

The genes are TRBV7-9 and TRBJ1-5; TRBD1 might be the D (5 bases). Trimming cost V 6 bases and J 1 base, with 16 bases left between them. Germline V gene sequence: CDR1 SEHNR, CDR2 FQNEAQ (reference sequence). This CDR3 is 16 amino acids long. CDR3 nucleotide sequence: TGTGCCAGCAGTCGAGGGCAGGGCGGCAGCAATCAGCCCCAGCATTTT. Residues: CASSRGQGGSNQPQHF.

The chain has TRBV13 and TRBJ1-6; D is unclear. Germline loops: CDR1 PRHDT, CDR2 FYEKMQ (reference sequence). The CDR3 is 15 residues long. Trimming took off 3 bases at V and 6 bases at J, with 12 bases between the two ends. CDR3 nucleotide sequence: TGTGCCAGCAGCTTGAACTTGGATCCTAATTCACCCCTCCACTTT. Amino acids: CASSLNLDPNSPLHF.

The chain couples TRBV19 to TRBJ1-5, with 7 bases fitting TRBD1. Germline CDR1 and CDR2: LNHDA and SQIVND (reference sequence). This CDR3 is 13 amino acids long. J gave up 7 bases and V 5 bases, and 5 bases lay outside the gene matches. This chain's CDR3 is CASSVTGTQPQHF. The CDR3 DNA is TGTGCCAGTAGTGTGACAGGGACCCAGCCCCAGCATTTT.

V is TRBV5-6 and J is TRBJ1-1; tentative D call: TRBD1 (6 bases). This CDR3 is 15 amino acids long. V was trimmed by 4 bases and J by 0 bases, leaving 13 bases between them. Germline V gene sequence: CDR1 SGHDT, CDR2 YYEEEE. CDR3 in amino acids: CASSTRQVLNTEAFF. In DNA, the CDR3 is TGTGCCAGCAGCACCAGACAGGTGCTGAACACTGAAGCTTTCTTT.

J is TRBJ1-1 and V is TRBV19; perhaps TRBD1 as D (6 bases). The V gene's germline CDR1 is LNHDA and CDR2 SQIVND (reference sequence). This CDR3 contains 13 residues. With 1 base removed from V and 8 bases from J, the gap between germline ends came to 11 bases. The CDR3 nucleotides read TGTGCCAGTAGTATAGGGCAGGGGAGGGAAGCTTTCTTT. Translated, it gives CASSIGQGREAFF.

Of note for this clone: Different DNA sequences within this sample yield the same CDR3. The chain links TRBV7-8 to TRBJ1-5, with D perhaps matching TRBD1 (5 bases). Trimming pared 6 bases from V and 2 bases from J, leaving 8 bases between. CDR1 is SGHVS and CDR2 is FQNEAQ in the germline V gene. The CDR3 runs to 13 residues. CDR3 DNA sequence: TGTGCCAGCAGTCGGGACGGCAATCAGCCCCAGCATTTT. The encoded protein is CASSRDGNQPQHF.

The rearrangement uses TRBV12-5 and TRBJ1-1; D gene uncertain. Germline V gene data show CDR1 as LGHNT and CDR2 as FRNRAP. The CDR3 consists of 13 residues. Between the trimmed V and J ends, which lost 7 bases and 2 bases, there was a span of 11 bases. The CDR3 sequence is CASAPTGNTEAFF. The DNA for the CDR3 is TGTGCTAGTGCCCCAACTGGAAACACTGAAGCTTTCTTT.

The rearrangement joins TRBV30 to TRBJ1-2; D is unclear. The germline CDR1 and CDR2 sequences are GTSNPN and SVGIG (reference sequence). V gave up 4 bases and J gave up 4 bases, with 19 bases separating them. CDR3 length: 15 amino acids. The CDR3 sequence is CAWKRLRPPGYGYTF. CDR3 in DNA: TGTGCCTGGAAACGGCTTCGACCGCCTGGCTATGGCTACACCTTC. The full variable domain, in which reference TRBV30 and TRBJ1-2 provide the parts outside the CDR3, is SQTIHQWPATLVQPVGSPLSLECTVEGTSNPNLYWYRQAAGRGLQLLFYSVGIGQISSEVPQNLSASRPQDRQFILSSKKLLLSDSGFYLCAWKRLRPPGYGYTFGSGTRLTVV.

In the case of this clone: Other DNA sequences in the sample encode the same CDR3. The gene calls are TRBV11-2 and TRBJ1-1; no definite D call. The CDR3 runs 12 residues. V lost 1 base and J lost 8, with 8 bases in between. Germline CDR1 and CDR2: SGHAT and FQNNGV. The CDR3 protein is CASSLGGIEAFF. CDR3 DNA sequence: TGTGCCAGCAGCTTAGGAGGGATAGAAGCTTTCTTT.

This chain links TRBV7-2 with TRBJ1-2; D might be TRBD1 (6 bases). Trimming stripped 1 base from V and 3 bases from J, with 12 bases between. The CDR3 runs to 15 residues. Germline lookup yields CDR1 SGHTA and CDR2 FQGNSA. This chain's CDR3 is CASSLGGEGDYGYTF. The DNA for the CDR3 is TGTGCCAGCAGCTTAGGGGGTGAGGGGGACTATGGCTACACCTTC.

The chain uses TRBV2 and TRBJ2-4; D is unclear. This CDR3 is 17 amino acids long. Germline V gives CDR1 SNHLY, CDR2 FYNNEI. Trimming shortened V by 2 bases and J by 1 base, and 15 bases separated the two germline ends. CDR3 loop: CASSETQTSLAKNIQYF. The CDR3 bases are TGTGCCAGCAGTGAAACGCAGACCTCTCTCGCCAAAAACATTCAGTACTTC.

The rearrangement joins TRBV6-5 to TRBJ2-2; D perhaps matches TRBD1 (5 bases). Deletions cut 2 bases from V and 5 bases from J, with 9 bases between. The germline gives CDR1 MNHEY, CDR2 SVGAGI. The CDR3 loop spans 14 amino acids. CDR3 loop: CASSYTQGTGELFF. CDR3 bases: TGTGCCAGCAGTTACACCCAGGGAACCGGGGAGCTGTTTTTT.